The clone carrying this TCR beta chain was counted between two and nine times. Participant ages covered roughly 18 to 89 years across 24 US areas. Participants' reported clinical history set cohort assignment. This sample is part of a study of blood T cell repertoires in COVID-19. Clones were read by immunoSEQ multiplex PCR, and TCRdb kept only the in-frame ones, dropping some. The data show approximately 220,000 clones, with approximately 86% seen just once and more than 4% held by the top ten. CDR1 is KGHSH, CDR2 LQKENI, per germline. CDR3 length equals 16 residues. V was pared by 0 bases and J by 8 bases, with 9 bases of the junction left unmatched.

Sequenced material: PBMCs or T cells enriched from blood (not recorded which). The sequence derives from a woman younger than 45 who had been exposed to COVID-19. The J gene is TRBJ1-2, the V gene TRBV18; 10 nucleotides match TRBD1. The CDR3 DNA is TGTGCCAGCTCACCACCGGTAGTCGGGACAGGGGCCGGCTACACCTTC. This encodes CASSPPVVGTGAGYTF.